Listed below are T cell receptor beta chains from one sample, sequenced in a study of identical twins. TCRdb independently ran MiXCR on the 5' RACE reads; one entry per CDR3 protein. The top ten hold 0.25% to 0.3% of the sample, which has some 1,700,000 distinct CDR3 sequences, roughly a third seen once. Sequencing used cord blood. The receptors come from a newborn girl in good health. CDR3s include the opening cysteine and the closing phenylalanine or tryptophan. D genes are given only for firm matches. A clone size is listed for some rows: how often the clone was seen (once, few, many), or a class if it is expanded.

abundance | d_gene | j_gene | v_gene | CDR3nt | CDR3aa
- | - | TRBJ2-3 | TRBV7-9 | TGTGCCAGCAGCGGCCGACAGGGAAGCGGGATCACAGATACGCAGTATTTT | CASSGRQGSGITDTQYF
- | - | TRBJ2-7 | TRBV7-2 | TGTGCCTGCAGCTTGTCGAGGACCTACGAGCAGTACTTC | CACSLSRTYEQYF
- | - | TRBJ2-3 | TRBV27 | TGTGCCAGCAGTCGGCATCAAGATACGCAGTATTTT | CASSRHQDTQYF
- | TRBD2 | TRBJ2-5 | TRBV9 | TGTGCCAGCAGCCCTTTAAGCGGGGAATTGAGTGAGCAGTACTTC | CASSPLSGELSEQYF
- | - | TRBJ1-2 | TRBV2 | TGTGCCACCACACCAGGACAGACCTATGGCTACACCTTC | CATTPGQTYGYTF
- | - | TRBJ2-7 | TRBV20-1 | TGCAGTGCTAGAGGCACTCCCTCAAGCTACGAGCAGTACTTC | CSARGTPSSYEQYF
- | TRBD1 | TRBJ2-5 | TRBV5-1 | TGCGCCAGCAGCTTGGAGGACAGGGTAGGAGAGACCCAGTACTTC | CASSLEDRVGETQYF
once | - | TRBJ1-1 | TRBV20-1 | TGCAGTGCTAGTAGATGGGGGAACACTGAAGCTTTCTTT | CSASRWGNTEAFF
- | TRBD1 | TRBJ1-2 | TRBV29-1 | TGCGGCGTTGAAGATTGGGCCGGACAGGGTAGGGGTAACTATGGCTACACCTTC | CGVEDWAGQGRGNYGYTF
- | - | TRBJ2-3 | TRBV5-1 | TGCGCCAGCAGCACTGATAATCTCAGCACAGATACGCAGTATTTT | CASSTDNLSTDTQYF
few | - | TRBJ2-1 | TRBV20-1 | TGCAGTGCTAGAGATTCCGGGCCCCATGAGCAGTTCTTC | CSARDSGPHEQFF
- | TRBD2 | TRBJ2-7 | TRBV11-2 | TGTGCCAGCAGCTTAGGCCCGGGAGGCTTGTACGAGCAGTACTTC | CASSLGPGGLYEQYF
- | TRBD1 | TRBJ2-3 | TRBV7-9 | TGTGCCAGCAGCTTAGGGGACAGGGAGGCCACAGATACGCAGTATTTT | CASSLGDREATDTQYF